The rows below give T cell receptor beta chains drawn from one sample of a study of cytomegalovirus exposure and HLA in healthy donors. Libraries were prepared by immunoSEQ multiplex PCR; TCRdb keeps only in-frame clonotypes and omits some of them. Of approximately 100,000 clones listed, roughly 73% are singletons. Specimen: PBMCs. The receptor source for this set is a middle-aged woman in good health and CMV-seronegative. The CDR3 runs from the conserved cysteine through the conserved F or W. A D gene is named only where the DNA matches it firmly. Only part of the rows carry a size: once, few, many, or a class if the clone is expanded.

CDR3 length: 12; clone size: -; V gene: TRBV18; J gene: TRBJ1-2; D gene: TRBD1; CDR3 DNA: TGTGCCAGCTCCTACACAGGGGACGGCTACACCTTC; CDR3 protein: CASSYTGDGYTF
CDR3 length: 15; clone size: -; V gene: TRBV25-1; J gene: TRBJ1-4; D gene: -; CDR3 DNA: TGTGCCAGCAGTTTAACGAGATCCCAACATGAAAAACTGTTTTTT; CDR3 protein: CASSLTRSQHEKLFF
CDR3 length: 16; clone size: few; V gene: TRBV5-4; J gene: TRBJ1-4; D gene: TRBD1; CDR3 DNA: TGCGCCAGCAGCCAAGATCATGGGACAGGGTTTGAAAAACTGTTTTTT; CDR3 protein: CASSQDHGTGFEKLFF
CDR3 length: 14; clone size: -; V gene: TRBV4-3; J gene: TRBJ1-1; D gene: TRBD1; CDR3 DNA: TGCGCCAGCAGCCCGGCCGACAGGGCTTCTGAAGCTTTCTTT; CDR3 protein: CASSPADRASEAFF
CDR3 length: 15; clone size: -; V gene: TRBV30; J gene: TRBJ1-4; D gene: -; CDR3 DNA: TGTGCCTGGACCCTCTCACAGCCAACTAATGAAAAACTGTTTTTT; CDR3 protein: CAWTLSQPTNEKLFF
CDR3 length: 19; clone size: once; V gene: TRBV7-9; J gene: TRBJ2-1; D gene: -; CDR3 DNA: TGTGCCAGCAGCCACCCCGAGATGTTGCGGGACCTCTCCTACAATGAGCAGTTCTTC; CDR3 protein: CASSHPEMLRDLSYNEQFF
CDR3 length: 16; clone size: -; V gene: TRBV4-2; J gene: TRBJ2-3; D gene: -; CDR3 DNA: TGTGCCAGCAGCTCCGTAGTTGCTCAAAGCACAGATACGCAGTATTTT; CDR3 protein: CASSSVVAQSTDTQYF
CDR3 length: 14; clone size: -; V gene: TRBV10-3; J gene: TRBJ1-6; D gene: TRBD1; CDR3 DNA: TGTGCCATCCGTACCGGGACAGATAATTCACCCCTCCACTTT; CDR3 protein: CAIRTGTDNSPLHF
CDR3 length: 14; clone size: -; V gene: TRBV7-2; J gene: TRBJ1-5; D gene: TRBD1; CDR3 DNA: TGTGCCAGCAGGTCCGGGACAGGGTCTGTGCCCCAGCATTTT; CDR3 protein: CASRSGTGSVPQHF
CDR3 length: 14; clone size: -; V gene: TRBV7-3; J gene: TRBJ2-1; D gene: TRBD2; CDR3 DNA: TGTGCCAGCAGCCCCCGGCGGGGGGTCAATGAGCAGTTCTTC; CDR3 protein: CASSPRRGVNEQFF
CDR3 length: 15; clone size: many; V gene: TRBV6-1; J gene: TRBJ2-1; D gene: TRBD1; CDR3 DNA: TGTGCCAGCAGTGAATCCGGGACAGGGGGCAATGAGCAGTTCTTC; CDR3 protein: CASSESGTGGNEQFF
CDR3 length: 14; clone size: -; V gene: TRBV29-1; J gene: TRBJ2-5; D gene: -; CDR3 DNA: TGCAGCGCTGATCGTGAACAGGGAAAAGAGACCCAGTACTTC; CDR3 protein: CSADREQGKETQYF
CDR3 length: 16; clone size: -; V gene: TRBV19; J gene: TRBJ2-1; D gene: TRBD1; CDR3 DNA: TGTGCCAGTAGTCTCCTGGACAGGGTCGATAACAATGAGCAGTTCTTC; CDR3 protein: CASSLLDRVDNNEQFF
CDR3 length: 15; clone size: -; V gene: TRBV27; J gene: TRBJ2-7; D gene: -; CDR3 DNA: TGTGCCAGCAGTTTAGCGGGACTCCGGTCCTACGAGCAGTACTTC; CDR3 protein: CASSLAGLRSYEQYF
CDR3 length: 12; clone size: few; V gene: TRBV19; J gene: TRBJ2-2; D gene: -; CDR3 DNA: TGTGCCAGTATCGCAGGCACCGGGGAGCTGTTTTTT; CDR3 protein: CASIAGTGELFF
CDR3 length: 13; clone size: -; V gene: TRBV29-1; J gene: TRBJ2-1; D gene: -; CDR3 DNA: TGCAGCGTGCGGGACCCAGGCTATGGTGAGCAGTTCTTC; CDR3 protein: CSVRDPGYGEQFF
CDR3 length: 12; clone size: -; V gene: TRBV27; J gene: TRBJ1-1; D gene: TRBD1; CDR3 DNA: TGTGCCAGCCGACAGGGGAACACTGAAGCTTTCTTT; CDR3 protein: CASRQGNTEAFF
CDR3 length: 16; clone size: once; V gene: TRBV9; J gene: TRBJ1-1; D gene: -; CDR3 DNA: TGTGCCAGCAGCCCACTTTCGACAGACATGAACACTGAAGCTTTCTTT; CDR3 protein: CASSPLSTDMNTEAFF
CDR3 length: 13; clone size: -; V gene: TRBV14; J gene: TRBJ1-1; D gene: TRBD1; CDR3 DNA: TGTGCCAGCAGCCGACAGGGAAACACTGAAGCTTTCTTT; CDR3 protein: CASSRQGNTEAFF
CDR3 length: 15; clone size: once; V gene: TRBV19; J gene: TRBJ2-1; D gene: TRBD1; CDR3 DNA: TGTGCCAGTAGCCCCGGGACAGGGGGTACTGATGAGCAGTTCTTC; CDR3 protein: CASSPGTGGTDEQFF
CDR3 length: 14; clone size: -; V gene: TRBV7-8; J gene: TRBJ1-1; D gene: -; CDR3 DNA: TGTGCCAGCAGCACACGGCGGGAGAACACTGAAGCTTTCTTT; CDR3 protein: CASSTRRENTEAFF
CDR3 length: 15; clone size: -; V gene: TRBV7-2; J gene: TRBJ2-7; D gene: -; CDR3 DNA: TGTGCCAGCAGCCTCGACGGGGTAAGCTCCTACGAGCAGTACTTC; CDR3 protein: CASSLDGVSSYEQYF
CDR3 length: 13; clone size: once; V gene: TRBV30; J gene: TRBJ2-7; D gene: -; CDR3 DNA: TGTGCCTGGGACCGATTACAGGGATACGAGCAGTACTTC; CDR3 protein: CAWDRLQGYEQYF
CDR3 length: 15; clone size: medium-sized; V gene: TRBV2; J gene: TRBJ1-1; D gene: -; CDR3 DNA: TGTGCCAGCAGTGAAGGGGTTGAGACAGGCGGTGAAGCTTTCTTT; CDR3 protein: CASSEGVETGGEAFF
CDR3 length: 14; clone size: -; V gene: TRBV5-1; J gene: TRBJ1-1; D gene: -; CDR3 DNA: TGCGCCAGCAGCTTGAACGCAGAGAACACTGAAGCTTTCTTT; CDR3 protein: CASSLNAENTEAFF
CDR3 length: 16; clone size: -; V gene: TRBV15; J gene: TRBJ1-1; D gene: -; CDR3 DNA: TGTGCCACCAGCAGAGCGGGTCCAGGGGCCGACACTGAAGCTTTCTTT; CDR3 protein: CATSRAGPGADTEAFF
CDR3 length: 15; clone size: -; V gene: TRBV6-5; J gene: TRBJ2-7; D gene: TRBD2; CDR3 DNA: TGTGCCAGCAGAGTCAGCGGGGGCGGCTCCTACGAGCAGTACTTC; CDR3 protein: CASRVSGGGSYEQYF
CDR3 length: 15; clone size: -; V gene: TRBV6-5; J gene: TRBJ1-2; D gene: -; CDR3 DNA: TGTGCCAGCAGCCGTGGGGGCTCGGGGTACTATGGCTACACCTTC; CDR3 protein: CASSRGGSGYYGYTF
CDR3 length: 17; clone size: -; V gene: TRBV4-1; J gene: TRBJ1-5; D gene: -; CDR3 DNA: TGCGCCAGCAGCCGGCTGGGGACACCTGATCGCAATCAGCCCCAGCATTTT; CDR3 protein: CASSRLGTPDRNQPQHF
CDR3 length: 15; clone size: -; V gene: TRBV7-6; J gene: TRBJ2-3; D gene: -; CDR3 DNA: TGTGCCAGCAGTTTTACAGGGGGGGGTTCAGATACGCAGTATTTT; CDR3 protein: CASSFTGGGSDTQYF
CDR3 length: 16; clone size: -; V gene: TRBV7-9; J gene: TRBJ2-5; D gene: -; CDR3 DNA: TGTGCCAGCAGCGTTGTGGGGGGACCGACCCAAGAGACCCAGTACTTC; CDR3 protein: CASSVVGGPTQETQYF
CDR3 length: 18; clone size: -; V gene: TRBV7-8; J gene: TRBJ1-3; D gene: TRBD1; CDR3 DNA: TGTGCCAGCAGCTTCCCCGGGACAGTCGTTTCCTCTGGAAACACCATATATTTT; CDR3 protein: CASSFPGTVVSSGNTIYF
CDR3 length: 16; clone size: -; V gene: TRBV2; J gene: TRBJ2-6; D gene: -; CDR3 DNA: TGTGCCAGCGCCCGGGACTCCCTCCGCGGGGCCAACGTCCTGACTTTC; CDR3 protein: CASARDSLRGANVLTF
CDR3 length: 14; clone size: -; V gene: TRBV6-6; J gene: TRBJ1-1; D gene: TRBD1; CDR3 DNA: TGTGCCAGCAGGTGGGACAGCCCTGGGGCTGAAGCTTTCTTT; CDR3 protein: CASRWDSPGAEAFF
CDR3 length: 15; clone size: -; V gene: TRBV9; J gene: TRBJ2-1; D gene: TRBD2; CDR3 DNA: TGTGCCAGCAGCGTAGAGGCTAGCGGGTACAATGAGCAGTTCTTC; CDR3 protein: CASSVEASGYNEQFF
CDR3 length: 16; clone size: -; V gene: TRBV6-5; J gene: TRBJ1-6; D gene: -; CDR3 DNA: TGTGCCAGCAGTTACTCGCTACAGGGAGGGAATTCACCCCTCCACTTT; CDR3 protein: CASSYSLQGGNSPLHF
CDR3 length: 17; clone size: -; V gene: TRBV7-9; J gene: TRBJ1-1; D gene: -; CDR3 DNA: TGTTCCAGCAGCTTTCCGTGGATGCAGGGAGGGAACACTGAAGCTTTCTTT; CDR3 protein: CSSSFPWMQGGNTEAFF
CDR3 length: 17; clone size: -; V gene: TRBV11-3; J gene: TRBJ1-1; D gene: -; CDR3 DNA: TGTGCCAGCAGCTTATGGGGAACAGGAGCCATGAACACTGAAGCTTTCTTT; CDR3 protein: CASSLWGTGAMNTEAFF
CDR3 length: 15; clone size: few; V gene: TRBV10-3; J gene: TRBJ2-3; D gene: TRBD2; CDR3 DNA: TGTGCCATCAGTGAGTTCAGCGGGGGCACAGATACGCAGTATTTT; CDR3 protein: CAISEFSGGTDTQYF
CDR3 length: 15; clone size: -; V gene: TRBV6-5; J gene: TRBJ2-5; D gene: TRBD2; CDR3 DNA: TGTGCCAGCAGGGCTAGCGGGGGTATCCAAGAGACCCAGTACTTC; CDR3 protein: CASRASGGIQETQYF
CDR3 length: 15; clone size: once; V gene: TRBV7-2; J gene: TRBJ1-5; D gene: TRBD1; CDR3 DNA: TGTGCCAGCAGCTTAGAGGGGGCCCATAATCAGCCCCAGCATTTT; CDR3 protein: CASSLEGAHNQPQHF
CDR3 length: 14; clone size: -; V gene: TRBV15; J gene: TRBJ1-1; D gene: -; CDR3 DNA: TGTGCCACCAGCAGAGATCCCGGTGGCACTGAAGCTTTCTTT; CDR3 protein: CATSRDPGGTEAFF
CDR3 length: 15; clone size: -; V gene: TRBV19; J gene: TRBJ2-2; D gene: TRBD2; CDR3 DNA: TGTGCCAGTAGCGGGGGGGACTCGAACACCGGGGAGCTGTTTTTT; CDR3 protein: CASSGGDSNTGELFF
CDR3 length: 14; clone size: -; V gene: TRBV7-9; J gene: TRBJ2-7; D gene: TRBD2; CDR3 DNA: TGTGCCAGCAGCTTTAGCGGGGGAAGGTACGAGCAGTACTTC; CDR3 protein: CASSFSGGRYEQYF
CDR3 length: 16; clone size: -; V gene: TRBV5-6; J gene: TRBJ1-1; D gene: TRBD1; CDR3 DNA: TGTGCCAGCAGCTGGATGACAGGGGGCGCGAGCACTGAAGCTTTCTTT; CDR3 protein: CASSWMTGGASTEAFF
CDR3 length: 14; clone size: few; V gene: TRBV6-1; J gene: TRBJ1-2; D gene: TRBD1; CDR3 DNA: TGTGCCAGCAGTGAAGCTGGGACAGGGAATGGCTACACCTTC; CDR3 protein: CASSEAGTGNGYTF
CDR3 length: 15; clone size: -; V gene: TRBV25-1; J gene: TRBJ1-3; D gene: -; CDR3 DNA: TGTGCCAGCAGTGATCCCAGGGCAGGGGGAAACACCATATATTTT; CDR3 protein: CASSDPRAGGNTIYF
CDR3 length: 17; clone size: -; V gene: TRBV5-6; J gene: TRBJ2-5; D gene: TRBD1; CDR3 DNA: TGTGCCAGCAGCCCGGGACAGGGGGCCCTTACGACCGAGACCCAGTACTTC; CDR3 protein: CASSPGQGALTTETQYF
CDR3 length: 17; clone size: few; V gene: TRBV5-4; J gene: TRBJ1-1; D gene: -; CDR3 DNA: TGTGCCAGCAGCTTGGCTCGCGGGGGTGGCTCGGGCACTGAAGCTTTCTTT; CDR3 protein: CASSLARGGGSGTEAFF
CDR3 length: 14; clone size: -; V gene: TRBV10-3; J gene: TRBJ2-7; D gene: TRBD2; CDR3 DNA: TGTGCCATCAGAACAGCGGGAAGCTCCTACGAGCAGTACTTC; CDR3 protein: CAIRTAGSSYEQYF
CDR3 length: 14; clone size: few; V gene: TRBV7-3; J gene: TRBJ2-3; D gene: -; CDR3 DNA: TGTGCCAGCAGCCCCGGACTCGCTTCGGATACGCAGTATTTT; CDR3 protein: CASSPGLASDTQYF
CDR3 length: 16; clone size: -; V gene: TRBV19; J gene: TRBJ1-2; D gene: TRBD1; CDR3 DNA: TGTGCCAGTAGTATAGAGGGCACAGGGGTGGGCTATGGCTACACCTTC; CDR3 protein: CASSIEGTGVGYGYTF
CDR3 length: 15; clone size: once; V gene: TRBV5-1; J gene: TRBJ1-6; D gene: TRBD1; CDR3 DNA: TGCGCCAGCAGCTTGGGGACAGGGAATAATTCACCCCTCCACTTT; CDR3 protein: CASSLGTGNNSPLHF